The 17 T cell receptor beta chains in this list originate from one sample, sequenced in a study of T cell responses to AZD1222 COVID-19 vaccine. The repertoire was sequenced with immunoSEQ multiplex PCR; TCRdb's copy has only in-frame clones and lacks some. In the table there are fewer than 200,000 clones, approximately 92% of which are singletons. This specimen was peripheral blood, taken on day 0 of AZD1222 vaccination. The receptor set was obtained from an adult in good health.

The chain carries TRBV5-1 and TRBJ1-2, with D hard to call. The V and J ends lost 0 bases and 3 bases respectively, with 6 bases between them. CDR3 length: 13 residues. Germline CDR1 and CDR2: SGHRS and YFSETQ. CDR3 DNA: TGCGCCAGCAGCTTGGCAGTGGACTATGGCTACACCTTC. This sequence encodes CASSLAVDYGYTF.

The chain uses TRBV7-2 and TRBJ1-4, with TRBD1 matching over 8 bases. Germline loops: CDR1 SGHTA, CDR2 FQGNSA. The CDR3 consists of 14 residues. J was trimmed by 8 bases and V by 7 bases; bases with no gene match: 9. CDR3 sequence reads: CASTPGRGREKLFF. CDR3 DNA sequence: TGTGCCAGCACCCCTGGCAGGGGGCGCGAAAAACTGTTTTTT.

This clone appeared a single time. The genes are TRBV20-1 and TRBJ2-5; no reliable D call. V was shortened by 3 bases and J by 2 bases, with 7 bases between the two germline ends. Per the germline V gene, CDR1 is DFQATT and CDR2 is SNEGSKA (reference sequence). CDR3 length equals 12 residues. CDR3 loop: CSASPGQETQYF. The CDR3 DNA reads as TGCAGTGCTAGTCCCGGGCAAGAGACCCAGTACTTC.

This chain connects TRBV12-3 or TRBV12-4 to TRBJ2-2; no firm D call. The CDR3 is made up of 13 amino acids. V lost 10 bases and J lost 7, with 16 bases in between. The CDR3 here is CAIPKATGGELFF. The CDR3 nucleotides read TGTGCCATCCCCAAAGCAACCGGCGGGGAGCTGTTTTTT.

J is TRBJ1-2 and V is TRBV6-6; D uncertain. The length of the CDR3 is 12 residues. Trimming left V 2 bases short and J 8 bases short, with 9 bases between. Per germline, CDR1 MNHNY and CDR2 SVGAGI (reference sequence). In DNA, the CDR3 is TGTGCCAGCAGTTACCCGGAGGCCGGCTACACCTTC. Translating it yields CASSYPEAGYTF.

This rearrangement joins TRBV6-5 to TRBJ1-2; D is possibly TRBD1 (6 bases). The germline V and J ends were trimmed by 2 bases and 8 bases, with 18 bases remaining between them. This CDR3 has 15 amino acids. The germline CDR1 and CDR2 sequences are MNHEY and SVGAGI. This CDR3 is CASSYGGNREGGYTF. The DNA of the CDR3 is TGTGCCAGCAGTTACGGAGGAAACAGGGAAGGCGGCTACACCTTC.

For this clone: The CDR3 does not end in the conserved phenylalanine or tryptophan, so this is likely a read error. It is unclear where the CDR3 begins or ends on the DNA, so no DNA is shown, and the CDR3 is as TCRdb lists it. The CDR3 region is CASDQGQGG. V is TRBV6-4 and J is TRBJ1-4; the D call in the table, TRBD1, was not verified against the DNA. The CDR3 sequence runs 9 residues, both termini included. Germline CDR1 and CDR2: MRHNA and SNTAGT.

V and J are TRBV18 and TRBJ1-1, with TRBD1 as a possible D gene (5 bases). Germline V gene sequence: CDR1 KGHSH, CDR2 LQKENI. This CDR3 has 13 amino acids. Trimming shortened V by 5 bases and J by 3 bases, and 10 bases separated the two germline ends. The CDR3 is CASSDSRDTEAFF. The CDR3 nucleotides are TGTGCCAGCTCAGACTCCAGGGACACTGAAGCTTTCTTT.

V is TRBV3-1 (or the pseudogene TRBV3-2) and J is TRBJ1-5, with 7 nucleotides matching TRBD1. Germline V gives CDR1 LGHDT, CDR2 YNNKEL (reference sequence). V was pared by 4 bases and J by 0 bases, with 3 bases of the junction left unmatched. This CDR3 region has 15 residues. The CDR3 DNA sequence: TGTGCCAGCAGCCTTTCAGGGGGTAGCAATCAGCCCCAGCATTTT. Its translation is CASSLSGGSNQPQHF.

V usage is TRBV25-1 and J usage is TRBJ1-6; D perhaps matches TRBD1 (5 bases). Germline CDR1 is MGHDK and CDR2 is SYGVNS. The CDR3 runs to 13 residues. V lost 6 bases to trimming and J lost 8 bases, with 11 bases between them. The CDR3 DNA is TGTGCCAGCAGGGTAGGGGTTCATTCACCCCTCCACTTT. Translating it yields CASRVGVHSPLHF. The full variable domain, with the rest looked up from reference TRBV25-1 and TRBJ1-6, is EADIYQTPRYLVIGTGKKITLECSQTMGHDKMYWYQQDPGMELHLIHYSYGVNSTEKGDLSSESTVSRIRTEHFPLTLESARPSHTSQYLCASRVGVHSPLHFGNGTRLTVT.

V usage is TRBV19 and J usage is TRBJ2-7; the match to TRBD1 covers 7 bases. Germline trimming cut 6 bases from V and 3 bases from J; bases unmatched to any gene: 8. The CDR3 consists of 14 residues. Germline assignment: CDR1 LNHDA and CDR2 SQIVND (reference sequence). CDR3 DNA: TGTGCCAGTAGCCAGCAGGGGGACCGCTACGAGCAGTACTTC. Protein product: CASSQQGDRYEQYF.

The gene calls are TRBV20-1 and TRBJ2-5; 7 positions agree with TRBD2. CDR1 is DFQATT and CDR2 is SNEGSKA in the germline V gene (reference sequence). With V trimmed by 3 bases and J by 2 bases, 3 bases remained unmatched. The CDR3 spans 13 residues. The CDR3 loop reads CSASVAGQETQYF. In DNA, the CDR3 is TGCAGTGCTAGTGTAGCGGGTCAAGAGACCCAGTACTTC.

This rearrangement joins TRBV7-2 to TRBJ1-3; tentative D call: TRBD1 (6 bases). Trimming removed 2 bases at V and 2 bases at J, with 13 bases between. Germline lookup yields CDR1 SGHTA and CDR2 FQGNSA. The CDR3 runs to 16 residues. The CDR3: CASSLTEQGTGNTIYF. The CDR3 DNA reads TGTGCCAGCAGCTTAACCGAACAGGGTACTGGAAACACCATATATTTT.

The chain employs TRBV5-1 and TRBJ2-2; TRBD1 matches 12 bases. The CDR3 consists of 16 residues. J was trimmed by 6 bases and V by 3 bases; bases with no gene match: 6. Germline lookup yields CDR1 SGHRS and CDR2 YFSETQ. CDR3 loop: CASSSTGTGGPGELFF. CDR3 in DNA: TGCGCCAGCAGCTCCACCGGGACAGGGGGCCCCGGGGAGCTGTTTTTT.

V usage is TRBV7-3 and J usage is TRBJ1-3; no reliable D call. The CDR3 covers 15 residues. Between the trimmed V and J ends, which lost 5 bases and 3 bases, there was a span of 14 bases. Germline V gene data show CDR1 as SGHTA and CDR2 as FQGTGA. The CDR3: CASSPGQSVGNTIYF. For the CDR3, the DNA is TGTGCCAGCAGCCCAGGTCAATCGGTTGGAAACACCATATATTTT.

The rearrangement joins TRBV28 to TRBJ1-1, with D maybe TRBD1 (6 bases). Germline lookup yields CDR1 MDHEN and CDR2 SYDVKM. The V gene lost 4 bases and the J gene lost 1 base, with 13 bases spanning the gap. The CDR3 is 15 residues long. CDR3 DNA: TGTGCCAGCAGTTCCCTCAGGGGCGAGAACACTGAAGCTTTCTTT. Protein sequence: CASSSLRGENTEAFF.

This clone was seen only once. The gene calls are TRBV28 and TRBJ1-5; no firm D call. Germline assignment: CDR1 MDHEN and CDR2 SYDVKM. This CDR3 is built from 13 residues. V was shortened by 10 bases and J by 4 bases, with 14 bases between the two germline ends. The CDR3 region is CATAVPGNQPQHF. The CDR3 coding sequence is TGTGCCACCGCGGTCCCGGGGAATCAGCCCCAGCATTTT.